A selection of T cell receptor beta chains follows, all from one sample in a study of shared clonotypes between healthy human individuals. The protocol was immunoSEQ multiplex PCR, while the TCRdb copy is restricted to in-frame clones and leaves out a portion. The sample has 2 million to 2.5 million clones; approximately 94% are singletons. Material for sequencing was naive CD4+ T cells sorted from blood. The receptors derive from a man aged 18 to 29 in good health. Both conserved end residues are part of each CDR3. The D gene is left open where the match is weak. Where a row states a size, it is once, few, many or the class of an expanded clone; other rows omit it.

CDR3 DNA	CDR3 protein	clone size	V gene	J gene	D gene
TGTGCCAGCAGCTTATACCCAGGGCAGGTCTATGGCTACACCTTC	CASSLYPGQVYGYTF	.	TRBV7-2	TRBJ1-2	.
TGTGCCAGCAGCTTACTACTAGCGGGAGGGATCCCTCACAATGAGCAGTTCTTC	CASSLLLAGGIPHNEQFF	.	TRBV7-9	TRBJ2-1	TRBD2
TGTGCCAGCAGTTTAAGGGGTTCAGTGAATCAGCCCCAGCATTTT	CASSLRGSVNQPQHF	.	TRBV28	TRBJ1-5	.
TGTGCCATCAGGTCGGGGGGGACAGATACGCAGTATTTT	CAIRSGGTDTQYF	.	TRBV10-3	TRBJ2-3	TRBD2
TGTGCCAGCAGCCCTAGTCCTCTTAGGACTAGCGGGGGGAAAGAGACCCAGTACTTC	CASSPSPLRTSGGKETQYF	.	TRBV4-2	TRBJ2-5	TRBD2
TGTGCCAGCAGCCCCCCAGCGTGGCTAGCGAGTGAGCAGTTCTTC	CASSPPAWLASEQFF	few	TRBV9	TRBJ2-1	.
TGTGCCAGCAGCTTCGACAGCAATCAGCCCCAGCATTTT	CASSFDSNQPQHF	few	TRBV5-4	TRBJ1-5	.
TGTGCCAGCAGCCTCAATCCAGACAATGAAGCTTTCTTT	CASSLNPDNEAFF	.	TRBV11-1	TRBJ1-1	.
TGTGCCAGCAGCTTGGCTGGGAATAATCAGCCCCAGCATTTT	CASSLAGNNQPQHF	.	TRBV5-4	TRBJ1-5	.
TGTGCCAGTAGTCTAAGCACCGGGGGGGAAGCTTTCTTT	CASSLSTGGEAFF	.	TRBV19	TRBJ1-1	.
TGCGCCAGCAGCTTGGGCATTAGACAGAGCCCTTCCACCCTTGTTAGATACTACGAGCAGTACTTC	CASSLGIRQSPSTLVRYYEQYF	.	TRBV5-1	TRBJ2-7	.
TGCGCCAGCAGCTTGGGCCAGGTTGGTGAAAAACTGTTTTTT	CASSLGQVGEKLFF	.	TRBV5-1	TRBJ1-4	.
TGCACCAGCAGCCATCGGCGGGGTCAGAACACCGGGGAGCTGTTTTTT	CTSSHRRGQNTGELFF	.	TRBV1	TRBJ2-2	.
TGTGCCAGCAGCTTCGGGACTAGCGGGTCCTACGAGCAGTACTTC	CASSFGTSGSYEQYF	.	TRBV11-2	TRBJ2-7	TRBD2
TGTGCCATCAGTGAGTACAGGGATGGTGATGAGCAGTTCTTC	CAISEYRDGDEQFF	few	TRBV10-3	TRBJ2-1	.
TGTGCCAGCAGTTTATCGACGGGATCTGGGGCCAACGTCCTGACTTTC	CASSLSTGSGANVLTF	.	TRBV27	TRBJ2-6	.
TGTGCCAGCAAGGGACTGGATAGCAATCAGCCCCAGCATTTT	CASKGLDSNQPQHF	.	TRBV6-5	TRBJ1-5	.
TGCGCCAGCAGCCTGGGGACAGGGGGTACCGGGGAGCTGTTTTTT	CASSLGTGGTGELFF	.	TRBV5-1	TRBJ2-2	TRBD1
TGTGCCAGCTCGGGGGAAGAGACCCAGTACTTC	CASSGEETQYF	.	TRBV2	TRBJ2-5	.
TGCGCCAGCAGCCAAGAAAGTTTAAGCACAGATACGCAGTATTTT	CASSQESLSTDTQYF	.	TRBV4-3	TRBJ2-3	.
TGTGCCACCAGTTCTACGATTTGGGCTTCTAGCTCCTACAATGAGCAGTTCTTC	CATSSTIWASSSYNEQFF	.	TRBV15	TRBJ2-1	.
TGTGCCAGCAGCTTAGAGGGGCGTCTCGGGGAGCTGTTTTTT	CASSLEGRLGELFF	.	TRBV7-2	TRBJ2-2	.
TGTGCCAGCAGTCCAGGGGGCTCAACTAATGAAAAACTGTTTTTT	CASSPGGSTNEKLFF	.	TRBV5-4	TRBJ1-4	TRBD1
TGTGCCAGCAGCTTGGAGGGCAGTACCTACTCTAACTATGGCTACACCTTC	CASSLEGSTYSNYGYTF	.	TRBV5-6	TRBJ1-2	.